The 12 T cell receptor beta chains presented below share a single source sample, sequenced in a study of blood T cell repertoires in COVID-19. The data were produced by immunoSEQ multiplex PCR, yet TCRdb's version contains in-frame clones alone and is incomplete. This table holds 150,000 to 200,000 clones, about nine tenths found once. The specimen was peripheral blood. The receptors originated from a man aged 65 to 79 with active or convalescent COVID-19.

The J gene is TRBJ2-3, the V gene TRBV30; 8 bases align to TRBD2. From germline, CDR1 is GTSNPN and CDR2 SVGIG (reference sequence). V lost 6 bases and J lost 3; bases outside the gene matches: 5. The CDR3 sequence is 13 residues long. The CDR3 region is CACRGGQTDTQYF. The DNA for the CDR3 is TGTGCCTGCCGCGGGGGGCAAACAGATACGCAGTATTTT.

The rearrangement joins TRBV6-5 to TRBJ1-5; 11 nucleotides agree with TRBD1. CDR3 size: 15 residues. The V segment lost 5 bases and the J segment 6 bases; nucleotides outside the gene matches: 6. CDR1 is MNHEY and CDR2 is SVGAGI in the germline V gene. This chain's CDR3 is CASSRGTGGFQPQHF. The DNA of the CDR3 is TGTGCCAGCAGTCGGGGGACAGGGGGTTTTCAGCCCCAGCATTTT.

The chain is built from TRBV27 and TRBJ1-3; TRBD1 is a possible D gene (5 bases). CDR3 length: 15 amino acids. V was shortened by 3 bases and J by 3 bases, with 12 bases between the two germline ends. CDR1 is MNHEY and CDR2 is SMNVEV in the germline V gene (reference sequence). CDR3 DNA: TGTGCCAGCAGTTTGTTGGGGGGGGATGGAAACACCATATATTTT. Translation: CASSLLGGDGNTIYF.

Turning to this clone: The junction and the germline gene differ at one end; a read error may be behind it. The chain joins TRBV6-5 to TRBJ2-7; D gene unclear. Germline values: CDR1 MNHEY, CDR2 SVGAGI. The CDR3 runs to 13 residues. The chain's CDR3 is CASSYDWLGEQYF. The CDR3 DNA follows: TGTGCCAGCAGTTACGACTGGCTCGGCGAGCAGTATTTC.

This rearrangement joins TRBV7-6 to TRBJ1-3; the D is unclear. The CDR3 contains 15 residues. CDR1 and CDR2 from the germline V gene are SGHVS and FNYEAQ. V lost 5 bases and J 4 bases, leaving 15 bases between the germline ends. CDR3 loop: CASSKDTVRGNTIYF. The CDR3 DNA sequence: TGTGCCAGCAGCAAAGACACAGTCCGGGGAAACACCATATATTTT. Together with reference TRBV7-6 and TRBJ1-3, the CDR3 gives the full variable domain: GAGVSQSPRYKVTKRGQDVALRCDPISGHVSLYWYRQALGQGPEFLTYFNYEAQQDKSGLPNDRFSAERPEGSISTLTIQRTEQRDSAMYRCASSKDTVRGNTIYFGEGSWLTVV.

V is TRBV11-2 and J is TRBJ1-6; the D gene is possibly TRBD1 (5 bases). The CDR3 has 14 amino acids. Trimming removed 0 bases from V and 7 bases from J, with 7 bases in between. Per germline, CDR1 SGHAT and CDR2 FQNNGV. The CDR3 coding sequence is TGTGCCAGCAGCTTAGACCCAGGGAATTCACCCCTCCACTTT. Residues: CASSLDPGNSPLHF.

The CDR3 region has the DNA TGCAGTGCTAGTAACTATTTGGAAGCGGGAGGGCGTGGCAAAAACATTCAGTACTTC. Protein product: CSASNYLEAGGRGKNIQYF. This sequence joins TRBV20-1 and TRBJ2-4, with 10 bases matching TRBD2. Germline trimming cut 3 bases from V and 3 bases from J; bases unmatched to any gene: 17. CDR3 length equals 19 residues. Germline V gene lookup returns CDR1 DFQATT and CDR2 SNEGSKA (reference sequence).

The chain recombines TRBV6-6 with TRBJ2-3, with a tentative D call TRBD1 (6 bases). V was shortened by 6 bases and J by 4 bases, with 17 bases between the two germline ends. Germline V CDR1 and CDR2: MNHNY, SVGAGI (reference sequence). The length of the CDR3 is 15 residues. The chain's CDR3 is CASRRTSTGSDTQYF. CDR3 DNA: TGTGCCAGCAGGCGTACCTCAACAGGGTCAGATACGCAGTATTTT.

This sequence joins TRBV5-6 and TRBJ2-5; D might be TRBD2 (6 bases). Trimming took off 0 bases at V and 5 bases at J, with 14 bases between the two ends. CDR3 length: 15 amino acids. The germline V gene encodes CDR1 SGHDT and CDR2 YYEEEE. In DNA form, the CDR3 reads TGTGCCAGCAGCTTGGGTCCGGGAGAGGGGGAGACCCAGTACTTC. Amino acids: CASSLGPGEGETQYF. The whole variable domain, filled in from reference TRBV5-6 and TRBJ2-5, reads DAGVTQSPTHLIKTRGQQVTLRCSPKSGHDTVSWYQQALGQGPQFIFQYYEEEERQRGNFPDRFSGHQFPNYSSELNVNALLLGDSALYLCASSLGPGEGETQYFGPGTRLLVL.

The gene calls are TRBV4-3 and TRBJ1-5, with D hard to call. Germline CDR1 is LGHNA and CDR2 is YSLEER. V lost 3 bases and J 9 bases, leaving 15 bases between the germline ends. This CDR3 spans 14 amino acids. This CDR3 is CASSQGRSLGPQHF. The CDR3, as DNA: TGCGCCAGCAGCCAGGGCAGGTCGCTGGGGCCCCAGCATTTT.

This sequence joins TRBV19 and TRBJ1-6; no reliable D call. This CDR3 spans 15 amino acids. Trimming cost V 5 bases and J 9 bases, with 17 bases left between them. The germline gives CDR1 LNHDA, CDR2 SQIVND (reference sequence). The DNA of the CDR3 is TGTGCCAGTAGTTCTCGGACTGGGTTGGGTTCACCCCTCCACTTT. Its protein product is CASSSRTGLGSPLHF.

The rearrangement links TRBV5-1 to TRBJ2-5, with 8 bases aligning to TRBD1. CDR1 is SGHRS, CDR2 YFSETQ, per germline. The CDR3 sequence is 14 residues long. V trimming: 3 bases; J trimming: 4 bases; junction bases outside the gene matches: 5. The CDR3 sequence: CASSSQGAGETQYF. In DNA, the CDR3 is TGCGCCAGCAGCTCGCAGGGGGCTGGAGAGACCCAGTACTTC.